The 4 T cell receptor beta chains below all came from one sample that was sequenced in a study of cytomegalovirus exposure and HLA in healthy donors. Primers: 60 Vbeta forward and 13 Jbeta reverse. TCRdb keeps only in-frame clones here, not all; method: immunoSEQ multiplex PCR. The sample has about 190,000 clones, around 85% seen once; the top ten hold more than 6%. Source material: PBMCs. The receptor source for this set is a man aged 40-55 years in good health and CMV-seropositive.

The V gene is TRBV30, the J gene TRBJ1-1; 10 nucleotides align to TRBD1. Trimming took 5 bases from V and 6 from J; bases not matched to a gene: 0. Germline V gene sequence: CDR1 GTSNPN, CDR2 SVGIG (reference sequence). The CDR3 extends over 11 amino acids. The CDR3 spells CAWGQGAEAFF. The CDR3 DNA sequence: TGTGCCTGGGGACAGGGGGCTGAAGCTTTCTTT.

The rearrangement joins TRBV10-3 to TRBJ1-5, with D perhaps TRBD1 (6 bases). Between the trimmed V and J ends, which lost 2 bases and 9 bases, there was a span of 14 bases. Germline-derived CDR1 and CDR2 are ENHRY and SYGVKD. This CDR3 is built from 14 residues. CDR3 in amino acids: CAISEILDSGPQHF. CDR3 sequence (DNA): TGTGCCATCAGTGAGATTCTGGACAGTGGGCCCCAGCATTTT.

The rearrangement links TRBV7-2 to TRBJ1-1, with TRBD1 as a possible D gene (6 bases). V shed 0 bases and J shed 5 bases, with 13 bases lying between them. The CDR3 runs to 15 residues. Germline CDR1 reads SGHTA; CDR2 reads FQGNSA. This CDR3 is CASSLALGARTEAFF. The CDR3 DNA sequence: TGTGCCAGCAGCTTAGCTTTGGGGGCGCGAACTGAAGCTTTCTTT.

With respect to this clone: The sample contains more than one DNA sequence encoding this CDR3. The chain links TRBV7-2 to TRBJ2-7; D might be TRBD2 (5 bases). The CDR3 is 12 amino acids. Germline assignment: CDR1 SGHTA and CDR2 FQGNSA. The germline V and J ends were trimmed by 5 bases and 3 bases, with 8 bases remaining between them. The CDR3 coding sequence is TGTGCCAGCAGCCGTACTAGCTACGAGCAGTACTTC. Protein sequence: CASSRTSYEQYF.